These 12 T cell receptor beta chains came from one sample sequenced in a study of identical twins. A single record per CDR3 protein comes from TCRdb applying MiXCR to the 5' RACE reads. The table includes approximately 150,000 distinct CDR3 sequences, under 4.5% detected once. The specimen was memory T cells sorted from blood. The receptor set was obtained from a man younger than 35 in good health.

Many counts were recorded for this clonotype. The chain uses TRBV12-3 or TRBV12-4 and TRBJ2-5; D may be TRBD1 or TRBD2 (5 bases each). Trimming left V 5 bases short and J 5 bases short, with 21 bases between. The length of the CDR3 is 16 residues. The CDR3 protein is CASSPVGTAGEETQYF. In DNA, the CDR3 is TGTGCCAGCAGTCCAGTCGGGACCGCCGGGGAGGAGACCCAGTACTTC.

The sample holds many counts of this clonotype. CDR3 loop: CASSLAVGASEQFF. The DNA for the CDR3 is TGTGCCAGCAGCTTAGCGGTCGGGGCCTCGGAGCAGTTCTTC. The chain couples TRBV7-2 to TRBJ2-1, with D perhaps given as TRBD1 or TRBD2 (5 bases each). Trimming took 0 bases from V and 10 from J, leaving 13 bases between them. CDR3 size: 14 residues. Germline-derived CDR1 and CDR2 are SGHTA and FQGNSA.

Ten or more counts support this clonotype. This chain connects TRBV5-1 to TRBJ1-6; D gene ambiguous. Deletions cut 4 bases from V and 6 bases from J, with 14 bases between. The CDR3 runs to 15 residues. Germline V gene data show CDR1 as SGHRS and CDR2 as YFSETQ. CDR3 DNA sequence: TGCGCCAGCAGCACGGACGGGAGAGGTAATTCACCCCTCCACTTT. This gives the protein CASSTDGRGNSPLHF.

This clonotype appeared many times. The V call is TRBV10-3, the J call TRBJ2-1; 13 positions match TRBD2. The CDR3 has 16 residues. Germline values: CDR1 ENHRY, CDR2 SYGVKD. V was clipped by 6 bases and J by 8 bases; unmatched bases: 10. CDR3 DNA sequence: TGTGCCATCAGGCAGGAGAGGACTAGCGGGAGAGATGAGCAGTTCTTC. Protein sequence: CAIRQERTSGRDEQFF.

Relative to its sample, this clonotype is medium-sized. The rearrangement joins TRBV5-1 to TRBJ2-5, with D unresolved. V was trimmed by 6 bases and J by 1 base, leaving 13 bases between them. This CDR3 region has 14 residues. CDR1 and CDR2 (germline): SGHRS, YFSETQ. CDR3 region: CASTPFVGQETQYF. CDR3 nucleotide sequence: TGCGCCAGCACCCCCTTTGTGGGCCAAGAGACCCAGTACTTC. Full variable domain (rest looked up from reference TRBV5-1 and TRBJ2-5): KAGVTQTPRYLIKTRGQQVTLSCSPISGHRSVSWYQQTPGQGLQFLFEYFSETQRNKGNFPGRFSGRQFSNSRSEMNVSTLELGDSALYLCASTPFVGQETQYFGPGTRLLVL.

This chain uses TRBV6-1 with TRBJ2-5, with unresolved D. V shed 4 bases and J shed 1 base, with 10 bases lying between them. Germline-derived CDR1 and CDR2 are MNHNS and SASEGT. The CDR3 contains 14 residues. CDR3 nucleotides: TGTGCCAGCAGTGTCACCGGGCGCCAAGAGACCCAGTACTTC. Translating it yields CASSVTGRQETQYF.

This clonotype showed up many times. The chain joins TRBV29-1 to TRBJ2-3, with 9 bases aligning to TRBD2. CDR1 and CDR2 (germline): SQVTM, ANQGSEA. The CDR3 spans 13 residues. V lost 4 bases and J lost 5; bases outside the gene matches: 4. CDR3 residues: CSVGGGGGDTQYF. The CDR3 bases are TGCAGCGTTGGAGGCGGGGGGGGAGATACGCAGTATTTT.

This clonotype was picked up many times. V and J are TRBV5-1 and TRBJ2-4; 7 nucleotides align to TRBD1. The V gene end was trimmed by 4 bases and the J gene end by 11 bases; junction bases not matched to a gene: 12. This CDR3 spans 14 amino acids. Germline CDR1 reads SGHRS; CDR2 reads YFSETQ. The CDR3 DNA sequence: TGCGCCAGCAGCATCACGGACAGGAAACACGTTCAGTACTTC. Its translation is CASSITDRKHVQYF.

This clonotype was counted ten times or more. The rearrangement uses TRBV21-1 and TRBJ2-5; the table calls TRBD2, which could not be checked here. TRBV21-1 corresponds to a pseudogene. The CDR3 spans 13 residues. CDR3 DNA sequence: TGTGCCAGAGCAGGGGAGTCAGGAGAGACCCAGTACTTC. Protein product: CARAGESGETQYF.

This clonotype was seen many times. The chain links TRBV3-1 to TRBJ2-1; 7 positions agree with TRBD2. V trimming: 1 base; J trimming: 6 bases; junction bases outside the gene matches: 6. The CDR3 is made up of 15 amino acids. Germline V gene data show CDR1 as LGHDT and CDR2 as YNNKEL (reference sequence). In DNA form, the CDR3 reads TGTGCCAGCAGCCAAGGGAGGTCTAGCGGCAATGAGCAGTTCTTC. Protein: CASSQGRSSGNEQFF.

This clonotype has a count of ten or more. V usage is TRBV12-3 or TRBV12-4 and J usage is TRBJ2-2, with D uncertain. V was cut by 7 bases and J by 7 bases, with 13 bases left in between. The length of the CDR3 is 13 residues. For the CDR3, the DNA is TGTGCCAGCACTTTGAGGCAAGGCGGGGAGCTGTTTTTT. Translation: CASTLRQGGELFF.

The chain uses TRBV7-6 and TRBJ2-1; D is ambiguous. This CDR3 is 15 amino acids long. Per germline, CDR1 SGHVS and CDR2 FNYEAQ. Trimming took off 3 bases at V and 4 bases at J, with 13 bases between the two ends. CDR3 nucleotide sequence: TGTGCCAGCAGCTTCCTACAAGGTGGTTACAATGAGCAGTTCTTC. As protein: CASSFLQGGYNEQFF.